This TCR beta chain was identified during a study of pediatric ulcerative colitis. Notes on the study in general: Blood samples from a couple of patients yielded substantially fewer templates and were excluded from blood-rectal overlap analysis. A couple of rectal CDR3 clonotypes occurred in all ulcerative colitis patients. Repertoires came from total lymphocyte DNA, not specific subsets.

The CDR3 has 13 amino acids. Losses at the gene ends were 4 bases for V and 4 bases for J; bases not matched to a gene: 3. CDR1 is MNHEY, CDR2 SMNVEV, per germline (reference sequence). During colonoscopy, one to two rectal pinch biopsies were collected. Remarks on this clone: Its antigen is still unknown.

Using immunoSEQ multiplex PCR, the repertoire was profiled, and TCRdb retains in-frame clones only, with some absent. The repertoire includes some 37,000 clones, roughly 73% of them detected once, and 0.65% to 0.75% sits in the top ten. Sequencing was carried out using gut tissue. The TCR comes from a boy younger than 18 with moderate ulcerative colitis. This chain uses TRBV27 with TRBJ1-2, with 7 bases aligning to TRBD1. In DNA, the CDR3 is TGTGCCAGCAGTTCCGGGACAGCCTATGGCTACACCTTC. This codes for CASSSGTAYGYTF.